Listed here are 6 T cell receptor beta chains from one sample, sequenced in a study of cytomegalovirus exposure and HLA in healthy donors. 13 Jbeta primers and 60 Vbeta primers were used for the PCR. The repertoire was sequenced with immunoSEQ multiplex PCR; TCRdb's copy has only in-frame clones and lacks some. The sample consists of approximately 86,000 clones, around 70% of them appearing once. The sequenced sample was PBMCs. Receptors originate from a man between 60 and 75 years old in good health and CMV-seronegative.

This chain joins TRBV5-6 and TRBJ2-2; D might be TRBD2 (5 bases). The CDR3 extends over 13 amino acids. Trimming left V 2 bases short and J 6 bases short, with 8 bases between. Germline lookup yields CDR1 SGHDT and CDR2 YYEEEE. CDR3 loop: CASSFRAAGELFF. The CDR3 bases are TGTGCCAGCAGCTTTAGAGCGGCCGGGGAGCTGTTTTTT.

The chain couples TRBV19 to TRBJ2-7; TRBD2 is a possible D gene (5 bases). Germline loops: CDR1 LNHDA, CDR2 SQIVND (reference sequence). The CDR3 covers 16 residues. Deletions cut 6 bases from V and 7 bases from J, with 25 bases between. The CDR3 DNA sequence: TGTGCCAGTAGCGCCTCAGCGGTAGGGAACCTGAGGGAGCAGTACTTC. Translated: CASSASAVGNLREQYF. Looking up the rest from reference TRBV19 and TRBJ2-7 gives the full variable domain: DGGITQSPKYLFRKEGQNVTLSCEQNLNHDAMYWYRQDPGQGLRLIYYSQIVNDFQKGDIAEGYSVSREKKESFPLTVTSAQKNPTAFYLCASSASAVGNLREQYFGPGTRLTVT.

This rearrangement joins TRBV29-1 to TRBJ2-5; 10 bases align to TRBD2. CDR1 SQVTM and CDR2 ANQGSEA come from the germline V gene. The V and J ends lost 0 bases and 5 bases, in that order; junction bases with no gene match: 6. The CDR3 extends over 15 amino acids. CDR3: CSVEDRSSGGETQYF. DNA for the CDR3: TGCAGCGTTGAAGATCGATCTAGCGGGGGTGAGACCCAGTACTTC.

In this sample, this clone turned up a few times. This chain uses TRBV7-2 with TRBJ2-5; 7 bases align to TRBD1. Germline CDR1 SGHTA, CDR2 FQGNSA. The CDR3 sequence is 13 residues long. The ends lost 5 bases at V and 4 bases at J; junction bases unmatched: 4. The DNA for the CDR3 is TGTGCCAGCAGCCGACAGGGCGGAGAGACCCAGTACTTC. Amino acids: CASSRQGGETQYF.

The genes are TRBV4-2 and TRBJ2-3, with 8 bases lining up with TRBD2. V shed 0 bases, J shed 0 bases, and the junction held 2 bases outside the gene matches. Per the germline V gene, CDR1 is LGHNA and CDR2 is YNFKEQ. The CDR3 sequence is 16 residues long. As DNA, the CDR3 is TGTGCCAGCAGCCAAGATCCTAGCGGGAGCACAGATACGCAGTATTTT. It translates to CASSQDPSGSTDTQYF.

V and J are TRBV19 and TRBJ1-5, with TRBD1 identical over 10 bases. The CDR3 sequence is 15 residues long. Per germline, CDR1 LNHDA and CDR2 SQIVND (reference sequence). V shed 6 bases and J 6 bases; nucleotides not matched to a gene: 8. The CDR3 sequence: CASSLGQGVGQPQHF. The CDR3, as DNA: TGTGCCAGTAGCCTTGGACAGGGGGTAGGTCAGCCCCAGCATTTT. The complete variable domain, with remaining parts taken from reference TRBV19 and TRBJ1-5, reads DGGITQSPKYLFRKEGQNVTLSCEQNLNHDAMYWYRQDPGQGLRLIYYSQIVNDFQKGDIAEGYSVSREKKESFPLTVTSAQKNPTAFYLCASSLGQGVGQPQHFGDGTRLSIL.